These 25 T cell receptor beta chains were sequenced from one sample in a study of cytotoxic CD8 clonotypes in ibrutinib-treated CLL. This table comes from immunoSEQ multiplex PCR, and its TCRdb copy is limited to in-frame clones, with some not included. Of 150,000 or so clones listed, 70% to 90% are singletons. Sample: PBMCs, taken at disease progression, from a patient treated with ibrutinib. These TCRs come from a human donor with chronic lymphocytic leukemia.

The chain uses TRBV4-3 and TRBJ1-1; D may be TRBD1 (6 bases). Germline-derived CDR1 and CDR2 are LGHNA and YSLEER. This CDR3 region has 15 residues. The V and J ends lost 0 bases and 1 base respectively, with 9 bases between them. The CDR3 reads CASSQDGGGNTEAFF. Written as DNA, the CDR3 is TGCGCCAGCAGCCAAGATGGGGGCGGGAACACTGAAGCTTTCTTT.

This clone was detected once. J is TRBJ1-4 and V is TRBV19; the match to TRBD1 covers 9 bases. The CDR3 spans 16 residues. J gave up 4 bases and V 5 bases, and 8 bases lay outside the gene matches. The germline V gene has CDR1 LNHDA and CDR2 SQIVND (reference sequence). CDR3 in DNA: TGTGCCAGTAGTCACTCGACAGGGGGGGGTAATGAAAAACTGTTTTTT. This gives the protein CASSHSTGGGNEKLFF.

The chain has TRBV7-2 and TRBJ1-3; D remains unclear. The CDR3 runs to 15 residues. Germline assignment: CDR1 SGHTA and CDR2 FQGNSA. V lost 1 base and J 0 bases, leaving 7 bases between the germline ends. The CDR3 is CASSLGVTSGNTIYF. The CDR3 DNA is TGTGCCAGCAGCTTAGGAGTGACCTCTGGAAACACCATATATTTT. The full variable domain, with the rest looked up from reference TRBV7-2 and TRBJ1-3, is GAGVSQSPSNKVTEKGKDVELRCDPISGHTALYWYRQSLGQGLEFLIYFQGNSAPDKSGLPSDRFSAERTGGSVSTLTIQRTQQEDSAVYLCASSLGVTSGNTIYFGEGSWLTVV.

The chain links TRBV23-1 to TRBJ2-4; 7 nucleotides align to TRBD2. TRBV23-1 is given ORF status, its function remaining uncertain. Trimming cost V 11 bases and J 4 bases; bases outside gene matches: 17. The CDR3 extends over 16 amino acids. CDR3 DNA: TGCGCCGCGGGACCTAGAACGAAGCGGGAAAAAAACATTCAGTACTTC. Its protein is CAAGPRTKREKNIQYF.

In DNA, the CDR3 is TGTGCCAGCAGTCCTACAGGGGGGCATCAGCCCCAGCATTTT. It specifies CASSPTGGHQPQHF. This rearrangement joins TRBV28 to TRBJ1-5, with 8 bases fitting TRBD1. V gave up 5 bases and J gave up 5 bases; unmatched junction bases: 5. The CDR3 is 14 residues long. The germline V gene has CDR1 MDHEN and CDR2 SYDVKM.

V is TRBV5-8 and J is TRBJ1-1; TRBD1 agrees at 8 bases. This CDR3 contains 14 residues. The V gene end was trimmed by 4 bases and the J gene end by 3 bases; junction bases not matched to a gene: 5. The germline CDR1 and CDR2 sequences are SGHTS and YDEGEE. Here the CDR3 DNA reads TGTGCCAGCAGCCCCCGACAGGGGCACACTGAAGCTTTCTTT. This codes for CASSPRQGHTEAFF.

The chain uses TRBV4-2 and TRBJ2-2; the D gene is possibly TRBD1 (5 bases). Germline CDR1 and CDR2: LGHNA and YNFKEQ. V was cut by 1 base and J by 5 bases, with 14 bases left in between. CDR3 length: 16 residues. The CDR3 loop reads CASSQGDRSETGELFF. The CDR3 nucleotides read TGTGCCAGCAGCCAAGGAGACAGAAGTGAAACCGGGGAGCTGTTTTTT.

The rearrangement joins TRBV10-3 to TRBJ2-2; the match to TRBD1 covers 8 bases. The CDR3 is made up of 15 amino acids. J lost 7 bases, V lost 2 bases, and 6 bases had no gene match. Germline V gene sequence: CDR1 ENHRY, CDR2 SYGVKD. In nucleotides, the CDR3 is TGTGCCATCAGTGAGGATCTCAGGGGGCTCGGGGAGCTGTTTTTT. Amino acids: CAISEDLRGLGELFF.

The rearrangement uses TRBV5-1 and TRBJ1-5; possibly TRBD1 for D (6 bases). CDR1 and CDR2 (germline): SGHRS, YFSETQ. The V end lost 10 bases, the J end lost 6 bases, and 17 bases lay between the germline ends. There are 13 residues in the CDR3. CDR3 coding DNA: TGCGCCGCCCAACCAAGGGGGTCTCAGCCCCAGCATTTT. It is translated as CAAQPRGSQPQHF.

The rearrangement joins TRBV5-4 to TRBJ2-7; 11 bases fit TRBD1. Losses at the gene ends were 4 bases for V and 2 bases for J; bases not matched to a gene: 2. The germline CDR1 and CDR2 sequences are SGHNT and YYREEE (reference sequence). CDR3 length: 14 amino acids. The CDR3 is CASSGTGGTYEQYF. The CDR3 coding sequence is TGTGCCAGCAGCGGGACAGGGGGGACCTACGAGCAGTACTTC.

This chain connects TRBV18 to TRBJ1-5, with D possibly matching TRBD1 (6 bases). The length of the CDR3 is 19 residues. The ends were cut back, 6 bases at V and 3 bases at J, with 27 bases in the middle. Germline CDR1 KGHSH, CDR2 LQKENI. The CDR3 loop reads CASSYPGAASPIYNQPQHF. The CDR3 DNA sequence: TGTGCCAGCTCCTATCCAGGGGCCGCAAGTCCTATATACAATCAGCCCCAGCATTTT.

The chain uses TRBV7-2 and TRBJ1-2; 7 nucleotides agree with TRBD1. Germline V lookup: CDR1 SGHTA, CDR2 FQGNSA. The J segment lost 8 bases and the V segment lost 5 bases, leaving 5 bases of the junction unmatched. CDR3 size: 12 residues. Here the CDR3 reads CASSPQGGGYTF. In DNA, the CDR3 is TGTGCCAGCAGCCCCCAGGGGGGCGGCTACACCTTC.

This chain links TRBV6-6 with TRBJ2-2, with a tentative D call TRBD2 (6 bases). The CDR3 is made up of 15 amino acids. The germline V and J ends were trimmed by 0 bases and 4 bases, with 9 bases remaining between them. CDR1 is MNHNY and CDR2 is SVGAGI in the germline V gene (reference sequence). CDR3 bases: TGTGCCAGCAGTTACTCAAGGGACTTCACCGGGGAGCTGTTTTTT. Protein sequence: CASSYSRDFTGELFF.

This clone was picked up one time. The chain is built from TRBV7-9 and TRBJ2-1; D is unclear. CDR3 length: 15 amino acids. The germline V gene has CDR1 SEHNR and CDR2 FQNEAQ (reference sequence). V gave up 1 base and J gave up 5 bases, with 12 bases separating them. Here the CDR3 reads CASSLVHEVHNEQFF. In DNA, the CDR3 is TGTGCCAGCAGCTTAGTCCACGAGGTCCACAATGAGCAGTTCTTC.

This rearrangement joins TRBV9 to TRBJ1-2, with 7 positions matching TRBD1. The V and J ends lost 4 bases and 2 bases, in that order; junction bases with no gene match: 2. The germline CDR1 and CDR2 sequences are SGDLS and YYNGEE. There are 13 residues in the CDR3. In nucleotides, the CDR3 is TGTGCCAGCAGCCTGGGACAGAACTATGGCTACACCTTC. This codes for CASSLGQNYGYTF.

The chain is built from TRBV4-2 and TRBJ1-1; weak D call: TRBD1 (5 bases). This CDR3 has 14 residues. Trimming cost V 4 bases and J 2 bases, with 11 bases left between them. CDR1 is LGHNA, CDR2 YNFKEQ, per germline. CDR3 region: CASSPGTLNTEAFF. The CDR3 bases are TGTGCCAGCAGCCCTGGGACTCTTAACACTGAAGCTTTCTTT.

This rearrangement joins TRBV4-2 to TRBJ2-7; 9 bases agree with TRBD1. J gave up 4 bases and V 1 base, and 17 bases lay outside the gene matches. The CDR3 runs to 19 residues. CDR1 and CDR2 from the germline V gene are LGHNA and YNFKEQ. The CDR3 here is CASSQVGPTPDRGLYEQYF. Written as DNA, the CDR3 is TGTGCCAGCAGCCAAGTGGGCCCCACGCCGGACAGGGGACTTTACGAGCAGTACTTC.

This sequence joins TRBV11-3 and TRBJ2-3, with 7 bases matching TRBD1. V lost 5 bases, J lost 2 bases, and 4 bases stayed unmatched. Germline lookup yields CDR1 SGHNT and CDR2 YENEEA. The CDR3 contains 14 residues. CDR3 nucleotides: TGTGCCAGCAGCCCAGGACAGGCCACAGATACGCAGTATTTT. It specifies CASSPGQATDTQYF.

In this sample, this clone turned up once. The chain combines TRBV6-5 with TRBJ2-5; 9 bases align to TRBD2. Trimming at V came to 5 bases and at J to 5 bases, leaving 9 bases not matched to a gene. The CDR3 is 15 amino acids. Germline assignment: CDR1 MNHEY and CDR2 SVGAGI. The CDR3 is CASSRLAGGYETQYF. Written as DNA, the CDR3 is TGTGCCAGCAGTCGACTCGCGGGAGGGTATGAGACCCAGTACTTC.

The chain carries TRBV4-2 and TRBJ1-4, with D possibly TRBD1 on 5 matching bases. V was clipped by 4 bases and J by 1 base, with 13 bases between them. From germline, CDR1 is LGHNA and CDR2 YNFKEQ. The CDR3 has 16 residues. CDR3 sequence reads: CASSPEAGGTNEKLFF. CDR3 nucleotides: TGTGCCAGCAGCCCGGAGGCTGGGGGAACTAATGAAAAACTGTTTTTT.

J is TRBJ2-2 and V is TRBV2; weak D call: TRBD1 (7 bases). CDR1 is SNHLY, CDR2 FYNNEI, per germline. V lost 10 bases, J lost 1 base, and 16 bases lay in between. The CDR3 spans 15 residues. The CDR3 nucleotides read TGTGCCACCCCGCGGGACAGCGAGAACACCGGGGAGCTGTTTTTT. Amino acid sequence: CATPRDSENTGELFF.

CDR3 sequence: CASTNQGILSDTQYF. For the CDR3, the DNA is TGTGCCAGCACCAATCAGGGGATTCTTTCAGATACGCAGTATTTT. The V call is TRBV11-1, the J call TRBJ2-3, with a possible D match to TRBD1 (6 bases). V lost 7 bases and J 4 bases, leaving 18 bases between the germline ends. The CDR3 is made up of 15 amino acids. Germline values: CDR1 SGHAT, CDR2 FQDESV (reference sequence).

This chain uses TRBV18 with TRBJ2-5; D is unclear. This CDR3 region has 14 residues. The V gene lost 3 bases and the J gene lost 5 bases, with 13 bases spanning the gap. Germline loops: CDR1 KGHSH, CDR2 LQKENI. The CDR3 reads CASSPTLGLETQYF. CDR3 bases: TGTGCCAGCTCACCGACCCTCGGTTTGGAGACCCAGTACTTC. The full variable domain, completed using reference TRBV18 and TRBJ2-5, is NAGVMQNPRHLVRRRGQEARLRCSPMKGHSHVYWYRQLPEEGLKFMVYLQKENIIDESGMPKERFSAEFPKEGPSILRIQQVVRGDSAAYFCASSPTLGLETQYFGPGTRLLVL.

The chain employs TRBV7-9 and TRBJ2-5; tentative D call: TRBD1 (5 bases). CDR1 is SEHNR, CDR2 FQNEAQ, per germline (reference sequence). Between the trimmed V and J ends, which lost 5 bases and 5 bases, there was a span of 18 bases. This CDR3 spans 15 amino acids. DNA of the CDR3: TGTGCCAGCAGCACCGCACAGGTAGTAGGGGAGACCCAGTACTTC. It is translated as CASSTAQVVGETQYF.

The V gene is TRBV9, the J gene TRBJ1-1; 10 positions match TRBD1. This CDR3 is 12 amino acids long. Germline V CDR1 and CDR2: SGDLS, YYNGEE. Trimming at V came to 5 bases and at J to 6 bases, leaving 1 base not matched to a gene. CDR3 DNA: TGTGCCAGCAGTGGACAGGGGGCTGAAGCTTTCTTT. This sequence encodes CASSGQGAEAFF.